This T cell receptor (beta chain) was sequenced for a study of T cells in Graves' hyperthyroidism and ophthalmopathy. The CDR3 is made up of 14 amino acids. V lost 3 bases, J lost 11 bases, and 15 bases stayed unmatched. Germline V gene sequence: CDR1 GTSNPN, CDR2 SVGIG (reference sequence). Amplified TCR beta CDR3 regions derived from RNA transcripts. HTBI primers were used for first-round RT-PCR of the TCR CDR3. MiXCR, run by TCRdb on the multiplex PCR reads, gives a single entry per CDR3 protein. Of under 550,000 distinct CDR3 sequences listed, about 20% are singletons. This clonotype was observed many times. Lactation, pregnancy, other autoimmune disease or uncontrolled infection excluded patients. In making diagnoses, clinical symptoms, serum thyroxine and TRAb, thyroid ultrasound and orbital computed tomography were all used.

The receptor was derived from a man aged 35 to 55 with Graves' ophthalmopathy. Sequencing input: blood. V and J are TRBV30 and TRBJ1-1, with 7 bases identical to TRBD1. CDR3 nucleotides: TGTGCCTGGAGCCCCGGGACAGCGCCTTTGTGGGCTTTCTTT. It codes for CAWSPGTAPLWAFF.